The rows below give T cell receptor beta chains drawn from one sample of a study of blood T cell repertoires in COVID-19. This table comes from immunoSEQ multiplex PCR, and its TCRdb copy is limited to in-frame clones, with some not included. The data show tens of thousands of clones, 91% seen once. The sequencing sample was made of peripheral blood. The receptors were sampled from a woman aged 45-59 years in a cohort sampled during active COVID-19. CDR3s include the opening cysteine and the closing phenylalanine or tryptophan. D genes are given only for firm matches.

>TRBJ2-1|TRBV2|TRBD2
TGTGCCAGCAGTGACTTTAGCGGGAGAAGGAATGAGCAGTTCTTC
CASSDFSGRRNEQFF
>TRBJ2-3|TRBV5-1|TRBD2
TGCGCCAGCAGCTTGGTCGGGACTATCACAGATACGCAGTATTTT
CASSLVGTITDTQYF
>TRBJ1-6|TRBV11-2|NA
TGTGCCAGCACATCACTTAATTCACCCCTCCACTTT
CASTSLNSPLHF
>TRBJ1-2|TRBV2|NA
TGTGCCAGCTCCAAGGGGGAGTATGGCTACACCTTC
CASSKGEYGYTF
>TRBJ2-7|TRBV19|TRBD2
TGTGCCAGTAGCCCTGCCCCGGGGGGGGGCTCCTCCTACGAGCAGTACTTC
CASSPAPGGGSSYEQYF
>TRBJ2-1|TRBV29-1|TRBD2
TGCAGCCCAAGGGCCTTGCGGGGGGTTGAGCAGTTCTTC
CSPRALRGVEQFF
>TRBJ1-1|TRBV29-1|TRBD1
TGCAGCGTGGAACTTGACAGGGGGCGGATCACTGAAGCTTTCTTT
CSVELDRGRITEAFF
>TRBJ1-5|TRBV18|TRBD1
TGTGCCAGCTCACCTGGGGACAGATATCAGCCCCAGCATTTT
CASSPGDRYQPQHF
>TRBJ2-5|TRBV6-1|NA
TGTGCCAGCAGTGAACTAGTGGAGACCCAGTACTTC
CASSELVETQYF
>TRBJ1-1|TRBV29-1|TRBD1
TGCAGCGTGGGACAGTCCAACACTGAAGCTTTCTTT
CSVGQSNTEAFF